These 26 T cell receptor beta chains were all obtained from the same sample, sequenced in a study of response to subunit inactivated influenza vaccine. TCRdb used MiXCR to reprocess the RT-PCR reads, holding one entry per CDR3 protein. The sample yields hundreds of thousands of distinct CDR3 sequences, 12% to 15% seen once. The specimen comprised PBMCs from blood, sampled roughly 2 weeks before vaccination. The receptors here all came from a man over 45 who received an inactivated influenza vaccine.

This clonotype has more than one count but fewer than ten. The chain joins TRBV12-3 or TRBV12-4 to TRBJ2-5; a weak D match, TRBD1 (6 bases). Trimming removed 7 bases from V and 2 bases from J, with 11 bases in between. This CDR3 contains 13 residues. The CDR3 spells CASNQGLQETQYF. In nucleotides, the CDR3 is TGTGCCAGCAATCAGGGGCTGCAAGAGACCCAGTACTTC.

This clonotype was seen a handful of times. The chain has TRBV5-6 and TRBJ2-7, with D unresolved. CDR3 length: 13 residues. Germline-derived CDR1 and CDR2 are SGHDT and YYEEEE. Deletions cut 0 bases from V and 6 bases from J, with 10 bases between. CDR3 DNA: TGTGCCAGCAGCTTGGATCCTAATATCGAGCAGTACTTC. This codes for CASSLDPNIEQYF.

The J gene is TRBJ1-2, the V gene TRBV3-1; D is unclear. Trimming took 0 bases from V and 4 from J, leaving 12 bases between them. The germline V gene encodes CDR1 LGHDT and CDR2 YNNKEL (reference sequence). This CDR3 spans 15 amino acids. CDR3 region: CASSQDHKNGYGYTF. CDR3 sequence (DNA): TGTGCCAGCAGCCAAGATCATAAGAACGGCTATGGCTACACCTTC. Full variable domain (outside the CDR3, taken from reference TRBV3-1 and TRBJ1-2): DTAVSQTPKYLVTQMGNDKSIKCEQNLGHDTMYWYKQDSKKFLKIMFSYNNKELIINETVPNRFSPKSPDKAHLNLHINSLELGDSAVYFCASSQDHKNGYGYTFGSGTRLTVV.

At least ten counts were recorded for this clonotype. The chain employs TRBV7-2 and TRBJ2-7, with D unclear. The CDR3 totals 14 residues. V lost 4 bases to trimming and J lost 4 bases, with 14 bases between them. Per germline, CDR1 SGHTA and CDR2 FQGNSA. CDR3 nucleotides: TGTGCCAGCAGCTATAAAACTGGAGTTTACGAGCAGTACTTC. Translating gives CASSYKTGVYEQYF.

The chain is built from TRBV24-1 and TRBJ2-1; D perhaps matches TRBD1 (5 bases). In germline, CDR1 is KGHDR, CDR2 SFDVKD. The CDR3 is made up of 12 amino acids. Between the trimmed V and J ends, which lost 10 bases and 0 bases, there was a span of 6 bases. The CDR3 coding sequence is TGTGCCACAAGGGGCTCCTACAATGAGCAGTTCTTC. Its translation: CATRGSYNEQFF.

In this sample, this clonotype turned up a few times. The chain combines TRBV14 with TRBJ1-2; perhaps TRBD1 as D (5 bases). CDR1 is SGHDN and CDR2 is FVKESK in the germline V gene. The CDR3 extends over 16 amino acids. The ends were cut back, 0 bases at V and 4 bases at J, with 15 bases in the middle. CDR3 nucleotide sequence: TGTGCCAGCAGCCAAGAACGAAGGGGAGGAAGCTATGGCTACACCTTC. Residues: CASSQERRGGSYGYTF.

The chain joins TRBV20-1 to TRBJ2-1; D may be TRBD1 or TRBD2 (6 bases each). There are 15 residues in the CDR3. Germline CDR1 is DFQATT and CDR2 is SNEGSKA (reference sequence). Trimming took off 0 bases at V and 6 bases at J, with 15 bases between the two ends. This CDR3 is CSARDRTVGGNEQFF. As DNA, the CDR3 is TGCAGTGCTAGAGATCGGACAGTGGGGGGCAATGAGCAGTTCTTC.

The V call is TRBV29-1, the J call TRBJ2-1; 8 nucleotides match TRBD2. J gave up 1 base and V 5 bases, and 7 bases lay outside the gene matches. The CDR3 is 15 residues long. Germline values: CDR1 SQVTM, CDR2 ANQGSEA. The CDR3 spells CSVKAGGQSYNEQFF. The CDR3 coding sequence is TGCAGCGTTAAGGCGGGGGGCCAATCCTACAATGAGCAGTTCTTC.

There are a few counts of this clonotype. J is TRBJ2-7 and V is TRBV20-1; D is unclear. V shed 0 bases and J shed 3 bases, with 6 bases lying between them. CDR3 length: 12 amino acids. Germline-derived CDR1 and CDR2 are DFQATT and SNEGSKA (reference sequence). In nucleotides, the CDR3 is TGCAGTGCTAGAGACGGCGTCTACGAGCAGTACTTC. It specifies CSARDGVYEQYF.

The V call is TRBV28, the J call TRBJ2-7, with TRBD2 matching 7 bases. The CDR3 is 15 amino acids. J lost 2 bases, V lost 2 bases, and 6 bases had no gene match. Germline values: CDR1 MDHEN, CDR2 SYDVKM. Here the CDR3 reads CASSLIPGGTYEQYF. The CDR3 DNA sequence: TGTGCCAGCAGTTTAATTCCCGGGGGGACCTACGAGCAGTACTTC.

The sample holds a few counts of this clonotype. The J gene is TRBJ2-7, the V gene TRBV29-1, with 7 bases fitting TRBD1. The CDR3 sequence is 14 residues long. After removal of 6 bases from V and 3 bases from J, the junction contained 11 bases not matched to a gene. Per germline, CDR1 SQVTM and CDR2 ANQGSEA. The CDR3 protein is CSVASGTAIYEQYF. The CDR3 coding sequence is TGCAGCGTCGCTTCCGGGACAGCCATCTACGAGCAGTACTTC.

In its sample, this clonotype was seen a few times. The chain uses TRBV19 and TRBJ1-6; D is unclear. The CDR3 spans 15 residues. V gave up 10 bases and J gave up 5 bases, with 18 bases separating them. The V gene's germline CDR1 is LNHDA and CDR2 SQIVND (reference sequence). The CDR3 loop reads CATSGGRLDNSPLHF. Written as DNA, the CDR3 is TGTGCCACCTCAGGCGGGAGACTGGATAATTCACCCCTCCACTTT.

This clonotype was seen at least ten times. The V gene is TRBV10-3, the J gene TRBJ1-5; 7 bases are a match to TRBD1. The germline V gene encodes CDR1 ENHRY and CDR2 SYGVKD. Germline trimming cut 7 bases from V and 6 bases from J; bases unmatched to any gene: 6. This CDR3 is built from 13 residues. The CDR3 DNA reads TGTGCCATCAATGACAGGGAGGGTCAGCCCCAGCATTTT. Amino acid sequence: CAINDREGQPQHF.

The genes are TRBV10-2 and TRBJ2-7; D possibly uses TRBD1 or TRBD2 (5 bases each). The CDR3 is 16 amino acids. Looked up from germline, CDR1 is WSHSY and CDR2 is SAAADI. V lost 3 bases, J lost 2 bases, and 17 bases lay in between. The CDR3 bases are TGCGCCAGCAGTGATTACGAGTGGGACGGAACCTACGAGCAGTACTTC. This translates into CASSDYEWDGTYEQYF.

J is TRBJ2-4 and V is TRBV27; 11 nucleotides match TRBD2. Germline V gene lookup returns CDR1 MNHEY and CDR2 SMNVEV (reference sequence). This CDR3 region has 16 residues. V shed 2 bases, J shed 3 bases, and the junction held 3 bases outside the gene matches. The CDR3 protein is CASSLTSGSIKNIQYF. CDR3 DNA: TGTGCCAGCAGTTTAACTAGCGGGAGTATCAAAAACATTCAGTACTTC.

The chain is built from TRBV28 and TRBJ2-7; 11 positions match TRBD1. Germline V lookup: CDR1 MDHEN, CDR2 SYDVKM. Trimming took 2 bases from V and 4 from J; bases not matched to a gene: 7. The CDR3 runs to 16 residues. The chain's CDR3 is CASSLPRTGGVYEQYF. The CDR3 DNA reads as TGTGCCAGCAGTTTACCTCGGACAGGGGGCGTTTACGAGCAGTACTTC.

The chain uses TRBV20-1 and TRBJ2-7, with 8 bases fitting TRBD2. V was pared by 6 bases and J by 0 bases, with 4 bases of the junction left unmatched. The CDR3 has 13 amino acids. The germline V gene has CDR1 DFQATT and CDR2 SNEGSKA (reference sequence). The CDR3: CSARRGGSYEQYF. CDR3 nucleotide sequence: TGCAGTGCGCGCCGGGGGGGCTCCTACGAGCAGTACTTC.

This rearrangement joins TRBV5-1 to TRBJ2-2; perhaps TRBD2 as D (5 bases). Germline values: CDR1 SGHRS, CDR2 YFSETQ. CDR3 length equals 16 residues. V lost 4 bases and J 6 bases, leaving 19 bases between the germline ends. Written as DNA, the CDR3 is TGCGCCAGCAGCCTACCGTCCTTCTCGGGATCCGGGGAGCTGTTTTTT. It specifies CASSLPSFSGSGELFF.

This clonotype was observed a handful of times. J is TRBJ2-3 and V is TRBV4-2; D possibly corresponds to TRBD2 (6 bases). The CDR3 is 14 amino acids. Trimming cost V 3 bases and J 2 bases, with 9 bases left between them. CDR1 LGHNA and CDR2 YNFKEQ come from the germline V gene. Here the CDR3 reads CASSQGRTTDTQYF. CDR3 in DNA: TGTGCCAGCAGCCAGGGGAGGACCACAGATACGCAGTATTTT.

This clonotype appeared a few times. The chain has TRBV5-1 and TRBJ1-1; TRBD1 matches at 9 bases. Germline V gene sequence: CDR1 SGHRS, CDR2 YFSETQ. This CDR3 has 14 amino acids. The V gene end was trimmed by 0 bases and the J gene end by 6 bases; junction bases not matched to a gene: 3. The CDR3 DNA reads as TGCGCCAGCAGCTTGGGGGGACAGGGAGCTGAAGCTTTCTTT. Translation: CASSLGGQGAEAFF.

This chain links TRBV5-1 with TRBJ2-2; D remains ambiguous. Deletions cut 2 bases from V and 0 bases from J, with 11 bases between. Germline V gene data show CDR1 as SGHRS and CDR2 as YFSETQ. The CDR3 consists of 16 residues. CDR3 region: CASSLSPPANTGELFF. The CDR3 bases are TGCGCCAGCAGCTTAAGCCCCCCGGCGAACACCGGGGAGCTGTTTTTT. Drawing the rest from reference TRBV5-1 and TRBJ2-2, the complete variable domain is KAGVTQTPRYLIKTRGQQVTLSCSPISGHRSVSWYQQTPGQGLQFLFEYFSETQRNKGNFPGRFSGRQFSNSRSEMNVSTLELGDSALYLCASSLSPPANTGELFFGEGSRLTVL.

In DNA, the CDR3 is TGTGCCATCAGTGACTTGACAGGGGGTGAGACTGAAGCTTTCTTT. Residues: CAISDLTGGETEAFF. The rearrangement links TRBV10-3 to TRBJ1-1, with 9 positions matching TRBD1. Unmatched junction bases numbered 7, after V lost 3 bases and J lost 5 bases. There are 15 residues in the CDR3. Germline-derived CDR1 and CDR2 are ENHRY and SYGVKD.

This clonotype was observed at least ten times. CDR3 coding DNA: TGTGCCAGCAGCCCCAGCGGTCAGCCCCAGCATTTT. Translated, it gives CASSPSGQPQHF. This chain connects TRBV6-6 to TRBJ1-5; D is uncertain. The germline V and J ends were trimmed by 6 bases and 6 bases, with 9 bases remaining between them. Germline V CDR1 and CDR2: MNHNY, SVGAGI (reference sequence). CDR3 length: 12 amino acids.

The chain uses TRBV5-1 and TRBJ2-7; 7 bases are shared with TRBD2. CDR3 length equals 13 residues. Germline-derived CDR1 and CDR2 are SGHRS and YFSETQ. V lost 4 bases to trimming and J lost 12 bases; unmatched junction nucleotides: 13. CDR3 in DNA: TGCGCCAGCAGCGGGACGGGGACTACGCAGCGGTACTTC. Amino acids: CASSGTGTTQRYF. The variable domain in full, with the rest retrieved from reference TRBV5-1 and TRBJ2-7, is KAGVTQTPRYLIKTRGQQVTLSCSPISGHRSVSWYQQTPGQGLQFLFEYFSETQRNKGNFPGRFSGRQFSNSRSEMNVSTLELGDSALYLCASSGTGTTQRYFGPGTRLTVT.

This clonotype came up a few times. The gene calls are TRBV7-9 and TRBJ1-1, with D possibly being TRBD1 (5 bases). Trimming took off 4 bases at V and 1 base at J, with 16 bases between the two ends. The CDR3 has 16 residues. Germline assignment: CDR1 SEHNR and CDR2 FQNEAQ (reference sequence). The CDR3 is CASSSRARGANTEAFF. CDR3 DNA: TGTGCCAGCAGCTCACGGGCTAGGGGCGCGAACACTGAAGCTTTCTTT.

This clonotype was seen repeatedly, ten times or more. J is TRBJ2-2 and V is TRBV20-1; 9 bases are shared with TRBD2. Germline CDR1 is DFQATT and CDR2 is SNEGSKA (reference sequence). The CDR3 is made up of 16 amino acids. V shed 4 bases, J shed 7 bases, and the junction held 13 bases outside the gene matches. The CDR3 DNA reads TGCAGTGCTACCCTTTGGGCGGGGGGGCCGGGCGGGGAGCTGTTTTTT. Its translation: CSATLWAGGPGGELFF.